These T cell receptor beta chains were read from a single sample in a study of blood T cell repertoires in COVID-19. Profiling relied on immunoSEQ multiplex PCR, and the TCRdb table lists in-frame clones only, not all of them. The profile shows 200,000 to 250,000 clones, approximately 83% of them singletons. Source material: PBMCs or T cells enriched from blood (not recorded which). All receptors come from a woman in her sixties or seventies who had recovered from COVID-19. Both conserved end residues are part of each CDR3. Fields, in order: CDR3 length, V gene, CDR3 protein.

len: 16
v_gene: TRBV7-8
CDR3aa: CASSLASLRGTGELFF

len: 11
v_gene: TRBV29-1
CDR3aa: CSVDGEDTQYF

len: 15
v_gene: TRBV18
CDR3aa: CASSPGRGANYEQYF

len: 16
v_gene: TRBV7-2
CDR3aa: CASSRELAGGGDTQYF

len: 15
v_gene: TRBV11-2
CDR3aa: CASSLEGVSNQPQHF

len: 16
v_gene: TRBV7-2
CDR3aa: CASFAAAPMQVSPLHF

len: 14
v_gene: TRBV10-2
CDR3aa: CASSEGALNYGYTF

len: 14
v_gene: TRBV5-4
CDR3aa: CASSLTTDQETQYF

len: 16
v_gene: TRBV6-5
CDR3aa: CASSYSRTDRNQPQHF

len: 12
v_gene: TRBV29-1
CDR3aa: CSVEEPGEKLFF

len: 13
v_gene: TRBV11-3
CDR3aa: CASSLNMGNTIYF

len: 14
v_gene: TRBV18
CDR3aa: CASSQQDGQNEQFF

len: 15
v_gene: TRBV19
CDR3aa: CASSLSAGTEYEQYF

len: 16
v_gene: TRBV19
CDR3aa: CASSSGLRDSAYEQYF

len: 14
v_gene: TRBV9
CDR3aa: CASSVGTGTYEQYF

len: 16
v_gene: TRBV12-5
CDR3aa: CASGSTSGLAKNIQYF

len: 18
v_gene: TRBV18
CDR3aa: CASSLYTRLGVVSNEQFF

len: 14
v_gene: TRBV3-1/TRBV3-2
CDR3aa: CASSQVRDYNEQFF

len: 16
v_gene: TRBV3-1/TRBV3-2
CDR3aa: CASSQTGGWRNTEAFF

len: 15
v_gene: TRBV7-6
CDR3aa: CASSLAGKGTDTQYF

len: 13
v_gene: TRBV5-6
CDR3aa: CASSPTYSYEQYF

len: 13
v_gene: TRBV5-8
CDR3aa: CASSLGQFFEAFF

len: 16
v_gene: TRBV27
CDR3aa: CASSSPSSGRAYEQYF

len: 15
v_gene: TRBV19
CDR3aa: CASNPGQGFSGELFF

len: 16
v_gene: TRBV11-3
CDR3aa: CASSSKAGVRPNEQFF

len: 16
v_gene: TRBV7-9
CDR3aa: CASSVPQGSGANVLTF

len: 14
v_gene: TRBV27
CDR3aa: CASSPRQGNYEQYF

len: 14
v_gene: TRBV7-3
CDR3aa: CASSLTGGTGELFF

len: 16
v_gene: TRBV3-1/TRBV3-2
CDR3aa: CASSGRLAGGHNEQFF

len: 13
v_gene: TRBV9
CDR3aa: CASSVRGYNEQFF

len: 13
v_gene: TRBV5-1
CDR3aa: CASSFGGNTEAFF

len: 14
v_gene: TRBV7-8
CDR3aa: CASRNGHLNTEAFF

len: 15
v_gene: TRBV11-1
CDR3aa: CASSPGRGLNTEAFF

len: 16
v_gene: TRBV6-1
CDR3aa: CASSEVGLYSGNTIYF

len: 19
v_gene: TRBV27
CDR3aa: CASSLIDGQGALGANVLTF

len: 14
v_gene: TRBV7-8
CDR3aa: CASSSTSGRSTQYF

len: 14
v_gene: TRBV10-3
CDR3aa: CAISETGVNTEAFF

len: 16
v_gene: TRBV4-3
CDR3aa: CASSQFGGSGANVLTF

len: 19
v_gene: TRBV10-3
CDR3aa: CAISESPRGLAGVSYEQYF

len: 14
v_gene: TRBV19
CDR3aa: CASRKLGGNTEAFF